The clone carrying this TCR beta chain occurred once. The sample originates from a study of control samples from healthy donors and cancer patients. Generated by immunoSEQ multiplex PCR, the TCRdb table keeps only in-frame clones and is missing some. This repertoire shows roughly 100,000 clones, roughly 89% found once; its top ten account for 15% to 20%. What was sequenced was PBMCs. This TCR was sampled from a man aged 60 to 75 with lung cancer.

CDR3 nucleotide sequence: TGCGCCAGCAGCTTGGGAATACTAGCGGGGGCCGAAGAGACCCAGTACTTC. Residues: CASSLGILAGAEETQYF. This chain links TRBV5-1 with TRBJ2-5; 11 bases are shared with TRBD2. Trimming took 0 bases from V and 3 from J; bases not matched to a gene: 7. This CDR3 spans 17 amino acids. Per germline, CDR1 SGHRS and CDR2 YFSETQ.